The T cell receptor beta chain under discussion was sequenced for a study of glioma-infiltrating T cells. Study results and caveats: Very few CDR3 sequences were shared between tissue and blood. Above-expected tissue-blood divergence occurred in all gliomas, most in low-grade ones.

The iRepertoire nested amplicon-rescue multiplex PCR amplified TCR alpha and beta CDR3s from RNA. One entry per CDR3 protein results from TCRdb running MiXCR on the multiplex PCR reads. The data show under 150,000 distinct CDR3 sequences, approximately 39% seen once. This clonotype was counted a few times. Its antigen is currently unknown. Trimming pared 6 bases from V and 3 bases from J, leaving 12 bases between. Per the germline V gene, CDR1 is DFQATT and CDR2 is SNEGSKA (reference sequence). The CDR3 is 12 amino acids. This sequence was found in a human donor with low-grade glioma or glioblastoma, undergoing nonglioma brain surgery, or in good health (not recorded which). V usage is TRBV20-1 and J usage is TRBJ2-7; D is undetermined. Sequenced material: glioma tissue, nonneoplastic brain tissue, or PBMCs (not recorded which). The CDR3 loop reads CSAVGPVYEQYF. DNA of the CDR3: TGCAGTGCCGTAGGGCCAGTCTACGAGCAGTACTTC.